Detailed here is one T cell receptor beta chain. Here immunoSEQ multiplex PCR was the method, and the copy in TCRdb shows in-frame clones only, minus some. The sample has 40,000 or so clones, 70% to 80% seen once. This sample is part of a study of blood T cell repertoires in COVID-19. As for the study in general: Sites in the United States, Italy and Spain provided acute and convalescent COVID-19 samples.

After removal of 1 base from V and 1 base from J, the junction contained 6 bases not matched to a gene. Germline CDR1 and CDR2: SEHNR and FQNEAQ (reference sequence). The CDR3 is 17 amino acids. The V gene is TRBV7-9, the J gene TRBJ2-5, with 10 bases identical to TRBD2. The TCR originated in a man aged 70 or older with acute or convalescent COVID-19. The specimen sequenced was peripheral blood. CDR3 sequence (DNA): TGTGCCAGCAGCTTAGGGTCTAGCGGGGGCTCCCAAGAGACCCAGTACTTC. It codes for CASSLGSSGGSQETQYF.